Each of the 17 T cell receptor beta chains below was sequenced from the same sample in a study of PD-1 blockade in classical Hodgkin lymphoma. Documented time point: cycle 4 day 1 (C4D1), after less than 7 weeks of nivolumab. Relapses following autologous stem cell transplantation were seen in all patients, with brentuximab vedotin exposure varying. Only in-frame clones appear in the TCRdb table, and some are missing; sequencing was by immunoSEQ multiplex PCR. Here the sample spans about 92,000 clones, 83% being singletons. Sequenced here: peripheral blood mononuclear cells (PBMCs), sampled before the fourth cycle of nivolumab. The receptors were gathered from a human donor with classical Hodgkin lymphoma.

The CDR3 DNA follows: TGTGCCATCAGTGAACAGATCGATGGCTACACCTTC. Translating it yields CAISEQIDGYTF. The gene calls are TRBV10-3 and TRBJ1-2, with D unclear. Germline loops: CDR1 ENHRY, CDR2 SYGVKD. This CDR3 region has 12 residues. Trimming cost V 3 bases and J 6 bases, with 8 bases left between them.

The chain combines TRBV7-6 with TRBJ2-4; 8 bases align to TRBD2. V gave up 6 bases and J gave up 10 bases; unmatched junction bases: 11. CDR3 length: 14 amino acids. Germline CDR1 reads SGHVS; CDR2 reads FNYEAQ. The CDR3 loop is CASSWTSRLGIQYF. The CDR3 DNA is TGTGCCAGCAGTTGGACTAGCCGGTTGGGGATTCAGTACTTC.

This clone was counted once. The chain links TRBV2 to TRBJ2-4; 11 bases are shared with TRBD2. Germline trimming cut 2 bases from V and 7 bases from J; bases unmatched to any gene: 7. Germline V gives CDR1 SNHLY, CDR2 FYNNEI. This CDR3 contains 16 residues. For the CDR3, the DNA is TGTGCCAGCAGTGAATGGGCTAGCGGGAGGCAGAACATTCAGTACTTC. Its protein is CASSEWASGRQNIQYF.

This chain links TRBV9 with TRBJ2-3, with D perhaps TRBD1 or TRBD2 (5 bases each). The CDR3 sequence is 14 residues long. Per the germline V gene, CDR1 is SGDLS and CDR2 is YYNGEE. Trimming pared 0 bases from V and 6 bases from J, leaving 11 bases between. CDR3 nucleotides: TGTGCCAGCAGCGTAGGGGGATGGGGGGATACGCAGTATTTT. The encoded protein is CASSVGGWGDTQYF.

The J gene is TRBJ2-5, the V gene TRBV4-1, with TRBD1 matching over 10 bases. CDR1 MGHRA and CDR2 YSYEKL come from the germline V gene. V dropped 1 base and J dropped 4; count of bases not matched to a gene: 3. The CDR3 runs 15 residues. CDR3 amino acids: CASSQAGTGVETQYF. The CDR3 DNA is TGCGCCAGCAGCCAAGCAGGGACAGGGGTAGAGACCCAGTACTTC.

The chain has TRBV7-9 and TRBJ2-5; the match to TRBD2 covers 8 bases. Germline values: CDR1 SEHNR, CDR2 FQNEAQ (reference sequence). CDR3 length equals 16 residues. V dropped 1 base and J dropped 5; count of bases not matched to a gene: 9. This CDR3 is CASSLGAGGPLETQYF. The CDR3 DNA is TGTGCCAGCAGCTTAGGGGCGGGAGGACCTCTGGAGACCCAGTACTTC.

The chain links TRBV5-1 to TRBJ1-1, with a possible D match to TRBD1 (5 bases). Germline CDR1 is SGHRS and CDR2 is YFSETQ. The CDR3 totals 16 residues. The ends were cut back, 5 bases at V and 3 bases at J, with 20 bases in the middle. The CDR3 loop reads CASRRDRLGVDTEAFF. Here the CDR3 DNA reads TGCGCCAGCAGACGGGACCGCCTTGGGGTGGACACTGAAGCTTTCTTT.

The V gene is TRBV7-9, the J gene TRBJ1-2, with 7 bases fitting TRBD1. Germline V CDR1 and CDR2: SEHNR, FQNEAQ (reference sequence). J lost 7 bases, V lost 4 bases, and 3 bases had no gene match. The CDR3 runs 12 residues. In DNA, the CDR3 is TGTGCCAGCAGCTCCCAGGGGGTTGGCTACACCTTC. The encoded protein is CASSSQGVGYTF.

This chain links TRBV7-3 with TRBJ2-1, with D possibly matching TRBD2 (6 bases). The CDR3 spans 16 residues. The V end lost 3 bases, the J end lost 5 bases, and 17 bases lay between the germline ends. Germline V gene data show CDR1 as SGHTA and CDR2 as FQGTGA. The CDR3 protein is CASSLGGRGLNNEQFF. The CDR3 DNA sequence: TGTGCCAGCAGCTTGGGGGGTAGAGGTCTTAACAATGAGCAGTTCTTC.

V usage is TRBV27 and J usage is TRBJ2-5, with D possibly TRBD2 on 6 matching bases. V was trimmed by 5 bases and J by 0 bases, leaving 22 bases between them. CDR3 length equals 18 residues. Germline CDR1 reads MNHEY; CDR2 reads SMNVEV (reference sequence). CDR3 in DNA: TGTGCCAGCAGTCCGGGGGACGGACTCGCTGGGTACCAAGAGACCCAGTACTTC. Translating gives CASSPGDGLAGYQETQYF.

This chain links TRBV15 with TRBJ1-1; D remains ambiguous. V shed 0 bases and J shed 3 bases, with 14 bases lying between them. Per the germline V gene, CDR1 is LNHNV and CDR2 is YYDKDF (reference sequence). This CDR3 is 16 amino acids long. CDR3 sequence: CATSRDRREHYTEAFF. The CDR3 bases are TGTGCCACCAGCAGAGACCGGCGGGAACACTACACTGAAGCTTTCTTT.

This clone has only a few counts. The chain links TRBV27 to TRBJ2-5; 14 nucleotides agree with TRBD2. The ends lost 7 bases at V and 4 bases at J; junction bases unmatched: 2. Germline V CDR1 and CDR2: MNHEY, SMNVEV (reference sequence). This CDR3 comprises 14 residues. CDR3 sequence reads: CASKGLAGGETQYF. The CDR3 DNA reads as TGTGCCAGCAAAGGACTAGCGGGGGGAGAGACCCAGTACTTC.

The chain carries TRBV11-2 and TRBJ1-2; tentatively, D is TRBD1 (5 bases). V lost 6 bases, J lost 8 bases, and 16 bases lay in between. CDR1 SGHAT and CDR2 FQNNGV come from the germline V gene. The CDR3 totals 13 residues. The CDR3 sequence: CASSRDGTAGYTF. Here the CDR3 DNA reads TGTGCCAGCAGTCGCGATGGGACGGCGGGCTACACCTTC.

The gene calls are TRBV6-6 and TRBJ2-7; D remains ambiguous. CDR1 and CDR2 from the germline V gene are MNHNY and SVGAGI (reference sequence). This CDR3 has 14 residues. Trimming pared 6 bases from V and 3 bases from J, leaving 15 bases between. CDR3 protein: CASRPFSPDYEQYF. Written as DNA, the CDR3 is TGTGCCAGCAGACCCTTCTCACCCGACTACGAGCAGTACTTC.

The chain is built from TRBV9 and TRBJ2-5; 9 nucleotides line up with TRBD2. Trimming at V came to 2 bases and at J to 2 bases, leaving 4 bases not matched to a gene. This CDR3 region has 15 residues. Germline assignment: CDR1 SGDLS and CDR2 YYNGEE. Here the CDR3 DNA reads TGTGCCAGCAGCGTCCTAGCGGGGCTTCAAGAGACCCAGTACTTC. Its translation is CASSVLAGLQETQYF.

This clone was detected once. The V and J genes are TRBV6-5 and TRBJ1-4; D call uncertain. Germline V CDR1 and CDR2: MNHEY, SVGAGI. V was shortened by 0 bases and J by 0 bases, with 5 bases between the two germline ends. The CDR3 length is 15 residues. The CDR3 DNA reads as TGTGCCAGCAGTTACTCAGCCCCAACTAATGAAAAACTGTTTTTT. The encoded protein is CASSYSAPTNEKLFF.

This chain joins TRBV4-1 and TRBJ2-2, with 10 bases that match TRBD1. CDR1 is MGHRA and CDR2 is YSYEKL in the germline V gene. The CDR3 extends over 15 amino acids. Unmatched junction bases numbered 4, after V lost 3 bases and J lost 6 bases. DNA for the CDR3: TGCGCCAGCAGCCAGGCCGGACAGGGGGCCGGGGAGCTGTTTTTT. This codes for CASSQAGQGAGELFF.